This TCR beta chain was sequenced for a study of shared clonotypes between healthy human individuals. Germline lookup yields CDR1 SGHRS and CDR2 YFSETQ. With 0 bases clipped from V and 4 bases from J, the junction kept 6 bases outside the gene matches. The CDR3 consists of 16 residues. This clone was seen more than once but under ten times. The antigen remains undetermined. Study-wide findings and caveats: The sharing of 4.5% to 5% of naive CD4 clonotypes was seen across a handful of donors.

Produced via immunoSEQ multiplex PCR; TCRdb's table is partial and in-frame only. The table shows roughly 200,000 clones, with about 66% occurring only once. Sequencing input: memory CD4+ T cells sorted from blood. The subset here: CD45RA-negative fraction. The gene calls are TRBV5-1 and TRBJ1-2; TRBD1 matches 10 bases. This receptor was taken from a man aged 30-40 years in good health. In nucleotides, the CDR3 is TGCGCCAGCAGCTTGGGGACAGGGGGAACCTCCTATGGCTACACCTTC. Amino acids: CASSLGTGGTSYGYTF.